This T cell receptor (beta chain) derives from a study of T cell responses to AZD1222 COVID-19 vaccine. Study results and caveats: At baseline, seropositivity was found in only six AZD1222 recipients. Regions left unmutated in variants are reportedly the target of nearly half of spike-specific TCRs. Most donors were white British, females outnumbered males, and clonal diversity was possibly underestimated.

This clone has only a few counts. Antigen specificity is unknown. Between the trimmed V and J ends, which lost 3 bases and 4 bases, there was a span of 10 bases. The CDR3 has 14 amino acids. Germline CDR1 SEHNR, CDR2 FQNEAQ (reference sequence). Assay: immunoSEQ multiplex PCR; the TCRdb copy retains only in-frame clones and omits some. The table has some 170,000 clones, 90% to 95% seen once; the top ten hold around 2.6%. The TCR comes from an adult in good health. Sequencing used peripheral blood, obtained on day 0 of AZD1222 vaccination. This sequence joins TRBV7-9 and TRBJ1-5; D ambiguous. This chain's CDR3 is CASSFSTDNQPQHF. The DNA of the CDR3 is TGTGCCAGCAGCTTTAGTACAGATAATCAGCCCCAGCATTTT.